A selection of T cell receptor beta chains follows, all from one sample in a study of tumour-infiltrating T cells in Burkitt lymphoma. Method: immunoSEQ multiplex PCR; TCRdb's copy keeps in-frame clones and lacks some. Of tens of thousands of clones listed, around 30% are singletons. Material for sequencing was tumor tissue. The receptors here all came from a human donor with Burkitt lymphoma. The CDR3 runs from the conserved cysteine through the conserved F or W. D genes are given only for firm matches. Clone size is shown for a subset of rows, as once, few, many or a class of expanded clone.

.,.,15,TRBJ1-5,TRBV4-3,CASSQDAGVNQPQHF,TGCGCCAGCAGCCAAGATGCCGGGGTCAATCAGCCCCAGCATTTT
.,.,12,TRBJ2-7,TRBV5-6,CASSLPRTEQYF,TGTGCCAGCAGCTTGCCCCGGACTGAGCAGTACTTC
few,TRBD2,16,TRBJ2-1,TRBV7-2,CASSLHVAGVGSEQFF,TGTGCCAGCAGCTTACACGTCGCGGGGGTAGGTAGTGAGCAGTTCTTC
.,TRBD1,15,TRBJ1-2,TRBV27,CASSFSRGRSYGYTF,TGTGCCAGCAGTTTTTCCAGGGGGCGGAGCTATGGCTACACCTTC
.,.,13,TRBJ2-7,TRBV11-2,CASSQETGNEQYF,TGTGCCAGCAGCCAAGAGACAGGTAACGAGCAGTACTTC
.,TRBD1,16,TRBJ1-5,TRBV19,CASSKSTGVYNQPQHF,TGTGCCAGTAGCAAGTCAACAGGGGTCTACAATCAGCCCCAGCATTTT
.,.,12,TRBJ2-5,TRBV10-3,CAISDREETQYF,TGTGCCATCAGTGACAGGGAAGAGACCCAGTACTTC
.,.,14,TRBJ1-2,TRBV7-9,CASSLGWGAYGYTF,TGTGCCAGCAGCTTGGGGTGGGGCGCCTATGGCTACACCTTC
few,.,15,TRBJ2-5,TRBV4-3,CASSQGANRQETQYF,TGCGCCAGCAGCCAAGGAGCGAACCGCCAAGAGACCCAGTACTTC
few,.,14,TRBJ2-7,TRBV10-3,CAISSTVRAYEQYF,TGTGCCATCAGCTCGACCGTCAGGGCCTACGAGCAGTACTTC
few,.,12,TRBJ1-1,TRBV29-1,CSGATWNTEAFF,TGCAGCGGTGCTACCTGGAACACTGAAGCTTTCTTT
few,.,13,TRBJ2-7,TRBV28,CASSLHSDYEQYF,TGTGCCAGCAGTTTGCACAGCGACTACGAGCAGTACTTC
many,TRBD1,14,TRBJ1-4,TRBV7-2,CASSPDRGDEKLFF,TGTGCCAGCAGCCCTGACAGGGGGGATGAAAAACTGTTTTTT
.,.,16,TRBJ1-5,TRBV19,CASQVGGGPWDQPQHF,TGTGCCAGCCAAGTTGGTGGGGGGCCGTGGGATCAGCCCCAGCATTTT
.,.,14,TRBJ1-5,TRBV19,CASSPQAGPQPQHF,TGTGCCAGTAGTCCTCAAGCTGGGCCCCAGCCCCAGCATTTT
.,.,14,TRBJ2-1,TRBV7-9,CASSAIYRGGEQFF,TGTGCCAGCAGCGCGATTTACAGGGGAGGTGAGCAGTTCTTC
.,.,14,TRBJ1-6,TRBV25-1,CASSGGPGTSPLHF,TGTGCCAGCAGTGGGGGACCTGGGACTTCACCCCTCCACTTT
.,TRBD2,14,TRBJ2-5,TRBV5-1,CASTELAGQETQYF,TGCGCCAGCACCGAACTAGCGGGGCAAGAGACCCAGTACTTC
few,TRBD1,15,TRBJ1-5,TRBV7-9,CASSATGGPNQPQHF,TGTGCCAGCAGCGCGACAGGGGGCCCCAATCAGCCCCAGCATTTT
few,.,14,TRBJ1-5,TRBV2,CASSEAGPGQPQHF,TGTGCCAGCAGTGAAGCAGGGCCCGGTCAGCCCCAGCATTTT
.,TRBD2,16,TRBJ2-5,TRBV4-3,CASSQGQRGIKETQYF,TGCGCCAGCAGCCAAGGCCAGCGGGGAATTAAAGAGACCCAGTACTTC
few,.,14,TRBJ2-7,TRBV5-6,CASSLGAGEYEQYF,TGTGCCAGCAGCTTGGGGGCAGGGGAATACGAGCAGTACTTC
.,.,16,TRBJ1-1,TRBV2,CASRQEGGLVNTEAFF,TGTGCCAGCAGGCAAGAAGGGGGGCTGGTGAACACTGAAGCTTTCTTT
.,TRBD2,14,TRBJ2-3,TRBV6-1,CASSPSGGTDTQYF,TGTGCCAGCAGCCCTAGCGGAGGCACAGATACGCAGTATTTT
.,.,12,TRBJ2-7,TRBV6-5,CASSNGGYEQYF,TGTGCCAGCAGTAACGGGGGATACGAGCAGTACTTC
once,.,14,TRBJ1-5,TRBV5-1,CASSLGDLSQPQHF,TGCGCCAGCAGCTTGGGAGACCTCAGTCAGCCCCAGCATTTT
.,.,15,TRBJ2-3,TRBV5-6,CATQLGVDLTDTQYF,TGTGCCACCCAACTTGGGGTGGATCTCACAGATACGCAGTATTTT
few,.,15,TRBJ1-6,TRBV10-3,CAISDSRAGESPLHF,TGTGCCATCAGTGACAGCAGGGCAGGGGAGTCACCCCTCCACTTT
few,TRBD1,13,TRBJ2-7,TRBV4-3,CASSRRQGDEQYF,TGCGCCAGCAGCCGGAGACAGGGTGACGAGCAGTACTTC